This T cell receptor beta chain was identified during a study of T cells in Graves' hyperthyroidism and ophthalmopathy. Study context: Peripheral blood was drawn at first diagnosis, prior to all treatment.

The germline gives CDR1 SQVTM, CDR2 ANQGSEA. Trimming left V 7 bases short and J 7 bases short, with 11 bases between. The CDR3 runs 10 residues. Amplification of TCR beta CDR3 regions used RNA as the template. The HTBI primer set served for first-round RT-PCR of the TCR CDR3. TCRdb re-analysed the multiplex PCR reads in MiXCR, keeping a single row per CDR3 protein. The table has nearly 250,000 distinct CDR3 sequences, 15% to 20% seen once. PBMCs were derived from more than 8 ml fresh peripheral blood. This clonotype showed up many times. This sequence originates from a woman aged 18-30 years with Graves' ophthalmopathy. Sequenced: blood. The rearrangement uses TRBV29-1 and TRBJ2-7, with D unresolved. In nucleotides, the CDR3 is TGCAGCGCTACCTACGGGGAGCAGTACTTC. This gives the protein CSATYGEQYF.